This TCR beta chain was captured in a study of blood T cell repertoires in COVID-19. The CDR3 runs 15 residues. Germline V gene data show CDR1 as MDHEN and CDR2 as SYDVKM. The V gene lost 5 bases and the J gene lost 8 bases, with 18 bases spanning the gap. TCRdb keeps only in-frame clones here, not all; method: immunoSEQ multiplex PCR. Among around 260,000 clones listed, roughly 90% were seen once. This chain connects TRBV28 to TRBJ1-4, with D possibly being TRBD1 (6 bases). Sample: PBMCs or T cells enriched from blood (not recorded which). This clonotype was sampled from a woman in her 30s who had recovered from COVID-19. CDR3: CASSGDGGAREKLFF. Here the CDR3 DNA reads TGTGCCAGCAGTGGGGACGGGGGGGCCAGGGAAAAACTGTTTTTT.